The entry that follows covers one T cell receptor beta chain sequence. Antigen unknown. This CDR3 has 14 amino acids. The V and J ends lost 5 bases and 0 bases respectively, with 5 bases between them. CDR1 SGHVS and CDR2 FQNEAQ come from the germline V gene. This specimen comes from a study of T cell responses to AZD1222 COVID-19 vaccine. Overall study results and limits: Sampling that yielded the repertoires occurred only after the peak T cell response.

Clones were read by immunoSEQ multiplex PCR, and TCRdb kept only the in-frame ones, dropping some. The data show around 100,000 clones, just under 95% seen once. The clonotype originates from an adult in good health. The input for sequencing was peripheral blood, taken on day 0 of AZD1222 vaccination. This chain joins TRBV7-8 and TRBJ2-6; D uncertain. CDR3 sequence reads: CASSTNSGANVLTF. The CDR3 bases are TGTGCCAGCAGCACTAACTCTGGGGCCAACGTCCTGACTTTC.